These 32 T cell receptor beta chains originate from one sample sequenced in a study of T cells in localized non-small cell lung cancer. The table came from immunoSEQ multiplex PCR; TCRdb's copy has only in-frame clones and leaves some out. The sample has fewer than 95,000 clones, approximately 91% seen once. This specimen was PBMCs, taken before any cancer treatment. These receptors originate from a woman between 40 and 69 years old with stage II squamous cell lung carcinoma.

The V gene is TRBV5-1, the J gene TRBJ1-2; D not certain. The V and J ends lost 0 bases and 2 bases respectively, with 11 bases between them. This CDR3 has 15 residues. Germline V lookup: CDR1 SGHRS, CDR2 YFSETQ. This CDR3 is CASSLDGRSNYGYTF. The DNA for the CDR3 is TGCGCCAGCAGCTTGGATGGTCGCTCCAACTATGGCTACACCTTC.

This clone appeared a single time. This chain uses TRBV9 with TRBJ1-1; no firm D call. The CDR3 loop spans 13 amino acids. V was shortened by 0 bases and J by 7 bases, with 10 bases between the two germline ends. Germline V CDR1 and CDR2: SGDLS, YYNGEE. The CDR3 coding sequence is TGTGCCAGCAGCGTAGCTCCGGCCGGTGAAGCTTTCTTT. The encoded protein is CASSVAPAGEAFF.

As DNA, the CDR3 is TGTGCCTGGAGCCCCGGGGACGGTAGGGAAGCTTTCTTT. This translates into CAWSPGDGREAFF. The chain recombines TRBV30 with TRBJ1-1; perhaps TRBD1 as D (5 bases). Germline lookup yields CDR1 GTSNPN and CDR2 SVGIG (reference sequence). V was clipped by 3 bases and J by 8 bases, with 16 bases between them. CDR3 length equals 13 residues.

The CDR3 region is CASRPPGLAGRVWEQYF. The CDR3 DNA follows: TGCGCCAGCAGGCCCCCGGGACTAGCGGGGAGAGTGTGGGAGCAGTACTTC. The chain couples TRBV5-1 to TRBJ2-7, with 13 bases fitting TRBD2. Unmatched junction bases numbered 15, after V lost 5 bases and J lost 7 bases. Germline loops: CDR1 SGHRS, CDR2 YFSETQ. This CDR3 comprises 17 residues.

The rearrangement joins TRBV19 to TRBJ1-6; TRBD1 is a possible D gene (5 bases). Germline V gene data show CDR1 as LNHDA and CDR2 as SQIVND (reference sequence). This CDR3 is 19 amino acids long. V was clipped by 4 bases and J by 2 bases, with 21 bases between them. The CDR3 protein is CASSRDYRPGQTYNSPLHF. Here the CDR3 DNA reads TGTGCCAGTAGTAGGGACTACCGGCCGGGGCAAACCTATAATTCACCCCTCCACTTT. Complete variable domain (other parts from reference TRBV19 and TRBJ1-6): DGGITQSPKYLFRKEGQNVTLSCEQNLNHDAMYWYRQDPGQGLRLIYYSQIVNDFQKGDIAEGYSVSREKKESFPLTVTSAQKNPTAFYLCASSRDYRPGQTYNSPLHFGNGTRLTVT.

The chain employs TRBV19 and TRBJ1-3; D remains ambiguous. CDR1 and CDR2 from the germline V gene are LNHDA and SQIVND (reference sequence). This CDR3 has 16 amino acids. With 5 bases removed from V and 0 bases from J, the gap between germline ends came to 14 bases. As DNA, the CDR3 is TGTGCCAGTAGTGGTTATGGCAGATCCTCTGGAAACACCATATATTTT. As protein: CASSGYGRSSGNTIYF.

This rearrangement joins TRBV21-1 to TRBJ1-3; the DNA was not used to check the table's D call, TRBD1. TRBV21-1 is termed a pseudogene. The CDR3 loop spans 15 amino acids. The CDR3 nucleotides read TGTGCCAGCGGGGCACACCGGCCAAGGGGAAACACCATATATTTT. It translates to CASGAHRPRGNTIYF.

This chain connects TRBV5-1 to TRBJ2-7; D not certain. This CDR3 region has 14 residues. The germline CDR1 and CDR2 sequences are SGHRS and YFSETQ. V was shortened by 0 bases and J by 3 bases, with 10 bases between the two germline ends. The CDR3 coding sequence is TGCGCCAGCAGCTTGGACAGATTCGACTACGAGCAGTACTTC. It specifies CASSLDRFDYEQYF.

The rearrangement uses TRBV29-1 and TRBJ2-4, with D tentatively TRBD1 (6 bases). CDR1 is SQVTM and CDR2 is ANQGSEA in the germline V gene. V lost 8 bases and J lost 7, with 15 bases in between. CDR3 length: 12 amino acids. The CDR3 DNA sequence: TGCAGCCTAAGGGACATTGGGAACATTCAGTACTTC. Translating gives CSLRDIGNIQYF.

J is TRBJ2-6 and V is TRBV28; D gene unclear. The CDR3 runs 17 residues. CDR1 is MDHEN, CDR2 SYDVKM, per germline. The V end lost 3 bases, the J end lost 0 bases, and 12 bases lay between the germline ends. The DNA for the CDR3 is TGTGCCAGCAGTTTTGGTCTGCGACCCTCTGGGGCCAACGTCCTGACTTTC. Translation gives CASSFGLRPSGANVLTF.

The rearrangement uses TRBV27 and TRBJ1-2; 11 bases are a match to TRBD1. The CDR3 sequence is 14 residues long. Looked up from germline, CDR1 is MNHEY and CDR2 is SMNVEV (reference sequence). J was trimmed by 7 bases and V by 6 bases; bases with no gene match: 7. The CDR3 DNA reads as TGTGCCAGCAGAACCGGGACAGGGGGTAGTGGCTACACCTTC. Its protein product is CASRTGTGGSGYTF.

The chain carries TRBV10-2 and TRBJ2-5; D not certain. CDR3 length equals 14 residues. Trimming took off 3 bases at V and 4 bases at J, with 12 bases between the two ends. Germline CDR1 WSHSY, CDR2 SAAADI. The CDR3 nucleotides read TGCGCCAGCAGTGAAGTGTGGGAACCAGAGACCCAGTACTTC. Residues: CASSEVWEPETQYF.

This chain links TRBV6-1 with TRBJ1-1; no firm D call. There are 10 residues in the CDR3. V gave up 0 bases and J gave up 12 bases, with 5 bases separating them. Germline CDR1 is MNHNS and CDR2 is SASEGT. The CDR3 loop reads CASSEARTFF. The CDR3 region has the DNA TGTGCCAGCAGTGAAGCGCGTACTTTCTTT.

This clone has just one count. The chain has TRBV29-1 and TRBJ2-1; 10 bases match TRBD2. CDR3 length: 13 amino acids. Germline V gene sequence: CDR1 SQVTM, CDR2 ANQGSEA. V shed 6 bases, J shed 6 bases, and the junction held 5 bases outside the gene matches. In DNA form, the CDR3 reads TGCAGCGTGGGAGCGGGAGGGACCAATGAGCAGTTCTTC. Amino acid sequence: CSVGAGGTNEQFF.

This clone has only a few counts. The chain joins TRBV29-1 to TRBJ1-3; no clear D gene. Germline loops: CDR1 SQVTM, CDR2 ANQGSEA. Trimming pared 3 bases from V and 3 bases from J, leaving 15 bases between. CDR3 length equals 15 residues. The CDR3 DNA follows: TGCAGCGTTGAGTTGCCGGGTAAAGGTGGAAACACCATATATTTT. It encodes CSVELPGKGGNTIYF. Combining the CDR3 with reference TRBV29-1 and TRBJ1-3 gives the whole variable domain SAVISQKPSRDICQRGTSLTIQCQVDSQVTMMFWYRQQPGQSLTLIATANQGSEATYESGFVIDKFPISRPNLTFSTLTVSNMSPEDSSIYLCSVELPGKGGNTIYFGEGSWLTVV.

V is TRBV11-2 and J is TRBJ2-5; TRBD1 matches 9 bases. This CDR3 is 17 amino acids long. Germline CDR1 reads SGHAT; CDR2 reads FQNNGV. V shed 1 base and J 4 bases; nucleotides not matched to a gene: 10. The CDR3 DNA reads as TGTGCCAGCAGCTTAGGGGTGGTCGGGACAGGGCGAGAGACCCAGTACTTC. This codes for CASSLGVVGTGRETQYF.

This clone was detected only a few times. The V call is TRBV7-8, the J call TRBJ1-2; D possibly corresponds to TRBD1 (5 bases). Trimming took off 1 base at V and 7 bases at J, with 13 bases between the two ends. Germline CDR1 and CDR2: SGHVS and FQNEAQ. The CDR3 is 14 residues long. This CDR3 is CASSLGGSSFGYTF. CDR3 nucleotides: TGTGCCAGCAGCTTAGGGGGCAGTTCTTTTGGCTACACCTTC.

This chain uses TRBV20-1 with TRBJ1-1, with D uncertain. This CDR3 has 9 residues. CDR1 and CDR2 from the germline V gene are DFQATT and SNEGSKA (reference sequence). The ends were cut back, 4 bases at V and 7 bases at J, with 4 bases in the middle. This chain's CDR3 is CSATGEAFF. CDR3 nucleotide sequence: TGCAGTGCTACGGGTGAAGCTTTCTTT.

V gene TRBV5-1 combines with J gene TRBJ1-1; D is ambiguous. This CDR3 is built from 13 residues. The V end was cut by 4 bases, the J end by 0 bases, with 7 bases between. CDR1 is SGHRS and CDR2 is YFSETQ in the germline V gene. The CDR3 protein is CASSPALNTEAFF. CDR3 coding DNA: TGCGCCAGCAGCCCCGCCTTGAACACTGAAGCTTTCTTT.

This clone has more than one count but fewer than ten. The CDR3 sequence is CASRKDRAGEKLFF. The DNA of the CDR3 is TGCGCCAGCAGAAAGGACAGAGCGGGCGAAAAACTGTTTTTT. The genes are TRBV5-1 and TRBJ1-4; a weak D match, TRBD1 (6 bases). The V end lost 5 bases, the J end lost 8 bases, and 16 bases lay between the germline ends. The CDR3 covers 14 residues. The germline CDR1 and CDR2 sequences are SGHRS and YFSETQ.

The CDR3 region is CASTQSGTPVGNEQFF. The CDR3 DNA reads as TGTGCCAGCACCCAATCCGGGACCCCCGTAGGCAATGAGCAGTTCTTC. The V call is TRBV28, the J call TRBJ2-1; TRBD1 or TRBD2 may be the D gene (5 bases each). Germline values: CDR1 MDHEN, CDR2 SYDVKM. The ends were cut back, 7 bases at V and 6 bases at J, with 22 bases in the middle. The CDR3 extends over 16 amino acids.

The J gene is TRBJ1-1, the V gene TRBV10-3; possible D gene TRBD1, 6 bases. The V gene's germline CDR1 is ENHRY and CDR2 SYGVKD. The CDR3 spans 15 residues. Between the trimmed V and J ends, which lost 6 bases and 6 bases, there was a span of 20 bases. CDR3 loop: CAISSLSAGEPEAFF. The DNA of the CDR3 is TGTGCCATCAGCTCCCTCTCGGCAGGGGAACCTGAAGCTTTCTTT.

The chain recombines TRBV30 with TRBJ1-1; D gene uncertain. The germline V gene encodes CDR1 GTSNPN and CDR2 SVGIG (reference sequence). The ends were cut back, 1 base at V and 2 bases at J, with 8 bases in the middle. The CDR3 length is 13 residues. This CDR3 reads CAWSGELNTEAFF. CDR3 DNA: TGTGCCTGGAGTGGGGAGCTTAACACTGAAGCTTTCTTT.

V is TRBV9 and J is TRBJ2-3, with 8 nucleotides matching TRBD2. V lost 4 bases, J lost 2 bases, and 12 bases stayed unmatched. The CDR3 covers 17 residues. Germline V gene data show CDR1 as SGDLS and CDR2 as YYNGEE. CDR3 protein: CASSPQGGGPYTDTQYF. The CDR3 nucleotides are TGTGCCAGCAGCCCACAGGGCGGGGGGCCTTACACAGATACGCAGTATTTT.

This chain joins TRBV19 and TRBJ1-2; TRBD1 is a possible D gene (6 bases). Trimming took off 5 bases at V and 4 bases at J, with 14 bases between the two ends. The CDR3 consists of 14 residues. Germline assignment: CDR1 LNHDA and CDR2 SQIVND (reference sequence). The CDR3 reads CASSPQTGPYGYTF. The CDR3 nucleotides are TGTGCCAGTAGTCCTCAGACAGGCCCCTATGGCTACACCTTC.

The J gene is TRBJ1-5, the V gene TRBV7-9; D remains ambiguous. Germline assignment: CDR1 SEHNR and CDR2 FQNEAQ (reference sequence). The CDR3 has 12 amino acids. The V gene lost 4 bases and the J gene lost 7 bases, with 8 bases spanning the gap. CDR3 in amino acids: CASSSFEQPQHF. The DNA for the CDR3 is TGTGCCAGCAGCTCTTTTGAACAGCCCCAGCATTTT.

This clone was detected once. J is TRBJ1-2 and V is TRBV6-1; TRBD1 matches at 8 bases. Germline V gene data show CDR1 as MNHNS and CDR2 as SASEGT. V dropped 1 base and J dropped 6; count of bases not matched to a gene: 7. The CDR3 has 15 amino acids. The CDR3 protein is CASSEDGQGRDGYTF. CDR3 sequence (DNA): TGTGCCAGCAGTGAAGACGGACAGGGAAGGGATGGCTACACCTTC.

The chain has TRBV5-8 and TRBJ1-1; a possible D gene is TRBD1 (5 bases). Germline V gives CDR1 SGHTS, CDR2 YDEGEE. Trimming cost V 6 bases and J 3 bases, with 15 bases left between them. The CDR3 is 14 residues long. The CDR3 sequence is CASKRGLWDTEAFF. DNA for the CDR3: TGTGCCAGCAAAAGGGGACTTTGGGACACTGAAGCTTTCTTT.

The chain recombines TRBV30 with TRBJ2-7; D unclear. CDR1 and CDR2 from the germline V gene are GTSNPN and SVGIG (reference sequence). The CDR3 contains 11 residues. The germline V and J ends were trimmed by 8 bases and 2 bases, with 10 bases remaining between them. For the CDR3, the DNA is TGTGCCACACGTGGGACCTACGAGCAGTACTTC. Translating gives CATRGTYEQYF.

V and J are TRBV29-1 and TRBJ1-1, with D possibly matching TRBD1 (5 bases). The CDR3 spans 14 residues. V was cut by 2 bases and J by 0 bases, with 10 bases left in between. Germline V CDR1 and CDR2: SQVTM, ANQGSEA. CDR3 nucleotides: TGCAGCGTTGAACCACGAGGGGTGAACACTGAAGCTTTCTTT. This translates into CSVEPRGVNTEAFF.

The sample holds one count of this clone. This chain connects TRBV7-2 to TRBJ2-7; TRBD2 agrees at 9 bases. Germline V gives CDR1 SGHTA, CDR2 FQGNSA. The CDR3 has 16 residues. The trim removed 1 base at V and 4 bases at J, leaving 8 bases unmatched. In DNA, the CDR3 is TGTGCCAGCAGCTTAGACGGTCTTAGCGGGAGATACGAGCAGTACTTC. The encoded protein is CASSLDGLSGRYEQYF.

The chain has TRBV30 and TRBJ1-6; D call uncertain. This CDR3 region has 12 residues. CDR1 is GTSNPN and CDR2 is SVGIG in the germline V gene (reference sequence). Trimming shortened V by 0 bases and J by 6 bases, and 3 bases separated the two germline ends. CDR3: CAWSVFNSPLHF. Here the CDR3 DNA reads TGTGCCTGGAGTGTTTTTAATTCACCCCTCCACTTT.